Below are 20 T cell receptor beta chains sequenced from a single sample in a study of CD8 T cells in ankylosing spondylitis. Overall study findings and caveats: What seemed typical of ankylosing spondylitis blood was a TCR beta motif built from several highly homologous variants.

TCRdb analysed the 5' RACE reads with MiXCR anew, one entry per CDR3 protein. The repertoire includes over 450,000 distinct CDR3 sequences, about an eighth of them detected once, and 6.8% sits in the top ten. Their cognate antigens are unknown. Input material: blood, either unsorted or a sorted T cell fraction (not recorded which). The receptor source for this set is a male donor with ankylosing spondylitis.

The J gene is TRBJ1-5, the V gene TRBV30; TRBD1 might be the D (5 bases). With 3 bases removed from V and 0 bases from J, the gap between germline ends came to 12 bases. CDR3 size: 15 residues. Germline V gene lookup returns CDR1 GTSNPN and CDR2 SVGIG (reference sequence). In DNA, the CDR3 is TGTGCCTGGAGCCTGGACATCGATAGCAATCAGCCCCAGCATTTT. Amino acid sequence: CAWSLDIDSNQPQHF.

There are many counts of this clonotype. The chain employs TRBV2 and TRBJ2-2, with D perhaps matching TRBD2 (6 bases). V lost 1 base and J lost 2, with 11 bases in between. The CDR3 is 16 amino acids. Germline CDR1 and CDR2: SNHLY and FYNNEI. The CDR3 protein is CASSEGLARNTGELFF. The DNA for the CDR3 is TGTGCCAGCAGTGAAGGGCTAGCGAGAAACACCGGGGAGCTGTTTTTT. Filled out from reference TRBV2 and TRBJ2-2, the complete variable domain reads EPEVTQTPSHQVTQMGQEVILRCVPISNHLYFYWYRQILGQKVEFLVSFYNNEISEKSEIFDDQFSVERPDGSNFTLKIRSTKLEDSAMYFCASSEGLARNTGELFFGEGSRLTVL.

There are many counts of this clonotype. The chain combines TRBV20-1 with TRBJ2-1, with D perhaps matching TRBD2 (6 bases). V was cut by 2 bases and J by 4 bases, with 15 bases left in between. The CDR3 runs 15 residues. CDR1 is DFQATT and CDR2 is SNEGSKA in the germline V gene (reference sequence). CDR3 amino acids: CSARFFSGPYNEQFF. The CDR3, as DNA: TGCAGTGCTAGATTCTTCAGCGGGCCATACAATGAGCAGTTCTTC.

This clonotype showed up just a few times. The genes are TRBV10-3 and TRBJ2-1; D possibly uses TRBD1 or TRBD2 (5 bases each). Germline loops: CDR1 ENHRY, CDR2 SYGVKD. V lost 0 bases, J lost 7 bases, and 13 bases lay in between. The CDR3 is 15 amino acids. CDR3 nucleotide sequence: TGTGCCATCAGTGAGTCCAAGGGGACCCCAAATGAGCAGTTCTTC. It is translated as CAISESKGTPNEQFF.

This clonotype was recorded a few times. This chain uses TRBV3-1 with TRBJ1-2; 7 positions match TRBD1. V gave up 0 bases and J gave up 4 bases; unmatched junction bases: 8. Germline V CDR1 and CDR2: LGHDT, YNNKEL (reference sequence). This CDR3 is built from 16 residues. The CDR3 region is CASSQEGLTGSYGYTF. CDR3 bases: TGTGCCAGCAGCCAAGAGGGCTTGACAGGGTCCTATGGCTACACCTTC.

This clonotype was seen a few times. This chain joins TRBV28 and TRBJ2-5, with TRBD1 identical over 8 bases. The CDR3 runs 15 residues. Germline V lookup: CDR1 MDHEN, CDR2 SYDVKM. Trimming at V came to 1 base and at J to 4 bases, leaving 5 bases not matched to a gene. The CDR3 region is CASSLSAGGLETQYF. The CDR3 DNA reads as TGTGCCAGCAGTTTATCAGCAGGGGGCTTAGAGACCCAGTACTTC.

V and J are TRBV2 and TRBJ2-2, with D unresolved. Germline assignment: CDR1 SNHLY and CDR2 FYNNEI. V was cut by 4 bases and J by 7 bases, with 10 bases left in between. This CDR3 is built from 13 residues. The CDR3, as DNA: TGTGCCAGCAGTGCAACCGAGATCGGGGAGCTGTTTTTT. It specifies CASSATEIGELFF.

This clonotype was counted only a few times. The rearrangement joins TRBV2 to TRBJ2-1, with D perhaps TRBD2 (6 bases). V was pared by 6 bases and J by 5 bases, with 14 bases between. The V gene's germline CDR1 is SNHLY and CDR2 FYNNEI. The CDR3 sequence is 14 residues long. CDR3 nucleotide sequence: TGTGCCAGCAGACTAGCCTTGGGAGACAATGAGCAGTTCTTC. Residues: CASRLALGDNEQFF.

This clonotype was observed many times. The gene calls are TRBV10-2 and TRBJ2-1; 7 bases line up with TRBD2. The CDR3 extends over 15 amino acids. The ends lost 7 bases at V and 0 bases at J; junction bases unmatched: 6. The germline CDR1 and CDR2 sequences are WSHSY and SAAADI. CDR3 sequence (DNA): TGCGCCAGCAACATAGCGGGTAGCTCCTACAATGAGCAGTTCTTC. Its protein is CASNIAGSSYNEQFF.

The sample holds a few counts of this clonotype. The chain joins TRBV5-1 to TRBJ2-1, with 12 nucleotides matching TRBD2. CDR1 SGHRS and CDR2 YFSETQ come from the germline V gene. Trimming cost V 5 bases and J 4 bases; bases outside gene matches: 10. CDR3 size: 17 residues. Here the CDR3 DNA reads TGCGCCAGCAGTCCGACTAGCGGGAGTAATAGGTACAATGAGCAGTTCTTC. Translation: CASSPTSGSNRYNEQFF.

V usage is TRBV20-1 and J usage is TRBJ1-6; TRBD1 matches at 9 bases. V gave up 3 bases and J gave up 4 bases; unmatched junction bases: 7. CDR3 length equals 16 residues. Germline CDR1 and CDR2: DFQATT and SNEGSKA (reference sequence). Here the CDR3 reads CSARPLTGGYNSPLHF. CDR3 in DNA: TGCAGTGCTAGGCCCCTGACAGGGGGATATAATTCACCCCTCCACTTT.

This clonotype has just a few counts. The chain recombines TRBV11-3 with TRBJ2-1, with TRBD2 matching over 10 bases. V lost 4 bases, J lost 5 bases, and 5 bases stayed unmatched. The CDR3 runs 15 residues. CDR1 and CDR2 (germline): SGHNT, YENEEA. The CDR3 DNA sequence: TGTGCCAGCAGCTCAGGACTAGCGGAAGACAATGAGCAGTTCTTC. Amino acids: CASSSGLAEDNEQFF.

The CDR3 sequence is CASSQESGQGARGYTF. The CDR3 DNA reads as TGTGCCAGCAGCCAAGAATCCGGACAGGGGGCGCGGGGCTACACCTTC. This rearrangement joins TRBV3-1 to TRBJ1-2, with 11 bases matching TRBD1. V shed 0 bases, J shed 8 bases, and the junction held 8 bases outside the gene matches. Germline CDR1 reads LGHDT; CDR2 reads YNNKEL (reference sequence). CDR3 size: 16 residues.

This sequence joins TRBV9 and TRBJ2-5; the match to TRBD2 covers 11 bases. Germline CDR1 is SGDLS and CDR2 is YYNGEE. Losses at the gene ends were 3 bases for V and 3 bases for J; bases not matched to a gene: 10. The CDR3 totals 17 residues. The CDR3 region has the DNA TGTGCCAGCAGCGACGGACTAGCGGGCGGACTCAAAGAGACCCAGTACTTC. It encodes CASSDGLAGGLKETQYF.

The table lists this clonotype with many counts. The CDR3 is CASSPNLLDSSYGYTF. CDR3 DNA: TGTGCCAGCTCACCCAACCTTTTGGACAGTTCCTATGGCTACACCTTC. The V and J genes are TRBV18 and TRBJ1-2; D perhaps matches TRBD1 (6 bases). Trimming left V 3 bases short and J 4 bases short, with 18 bases between. CDR3 size: 16 residues. Looked up from germline, CDR1 is KGHSH and CDR2 is LQKENI.

This sequence joins TRBV7-9 and TRBJ2-5, with unresolved D. The CDR3 extends over 15 amino acids. The germline V gene encodes CDR1 SEHNR and CDR2 FQNEAQ (reference sequence). Trimming removed 5 bases at V and 1 base at J, with 14 bases between. CDR3 loop: CASSPRSVSQETQYF. CDR3 nucleotide sequence: TGTGCCAGCAGCCCCCGGAGCGTAAGCCAAGAGACCCAGTACTTC.

This clonotype was found many times. This chain uses TRBV10-3 with TRBJ2-1; D perhaps matches TRBD2 (5 bases). V lost 6 bases and J lost 8, with 11 bases in between. The CDR3 consists of 12 residues. Per the germline V gene, CDR1 is ENHRY and CDR2 is SYGVKD. The CDR3 protein is CAIRRVGDEQFF. The CDR3 bases are TGTGCCATCAGGAGGGTTGGGGATGAGCAGTTCTTC.

The V call is TRBV12-3 or TRBV12-4, the J call TRBJ1-2, with 7 bases matching TRBD1. The CDR3 is 13 residues long. The V and J ends lost 5 bases and 7 bases, in that order; junction bases with no gene match: 7. The CDR3 here is CASSGQVVRGYTF. The CDR3, as DNA: TGTGCCAGCAGTGGACAGGTGGTCCGTGGCTACACCTTC.

This chain links TRBV5-8 with TRBJ2-7; TRBD2 agrees at 9 bases. The J segment lost 5 bases and the V segment lost 4 bases, leaving 7 bases of the junction unmatched. The germline V gene encodes CDR1 SGHTS and CDR2 YDEGEE. This CDR3 region has 14 residues. CDR3 protein: CASSVSGGRDEQYF. CDR3 coding DNA: TGTGCCAGCAGCGTTAGCGGGGGCCGGGACGAGCAGTACTTC.

The chain employs TRBV20-1 and TRBJ2-5; a possible D gene is TRBD2 (5 bases). This CDR3 contains 12 residues. The V gene's germline CDR1 is DFQATT and CDR2 SNEGSKA (reference sequence). Trimming cost V 5 bases and J 1 base, with 8 bases left between them. The CDR3 here is CSAWRPQETQYF. The CDR3 nucleotides read TGCAGTGCTTGGAGGCCCCAAGAGACCCAGTACTTC.